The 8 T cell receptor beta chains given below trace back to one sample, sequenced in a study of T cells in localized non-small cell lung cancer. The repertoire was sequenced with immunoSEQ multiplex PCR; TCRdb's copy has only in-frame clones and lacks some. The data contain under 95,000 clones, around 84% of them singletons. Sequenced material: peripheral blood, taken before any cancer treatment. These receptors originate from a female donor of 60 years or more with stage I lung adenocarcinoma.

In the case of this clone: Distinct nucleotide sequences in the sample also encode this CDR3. As DNA, the CDR3 is TGTGCCAGCACCCTAGGCAATCAGCCCCAGCATTTT. Protein: CASTLGNQPQHF. The V gene is TRBV2, the J gene TRBJ1-5; D is unclear. CDR1 is SNHLY, CDR2 FYNNEI, per germline. The CDR3 contains 12 residues. V was shortened by 7 bases and J by 2 bases, with 6 bases between the two germline ends.

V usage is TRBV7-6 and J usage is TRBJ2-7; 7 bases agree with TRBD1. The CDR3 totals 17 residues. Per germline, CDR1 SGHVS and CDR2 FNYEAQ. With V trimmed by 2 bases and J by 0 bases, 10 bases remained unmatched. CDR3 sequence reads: CASSLSAVQGLSYEQYF. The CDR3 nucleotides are TGTGCCAGCAGCTTAAGTGCGGTACAGGGGCTCTCCTACGAGCAGTACTTC.

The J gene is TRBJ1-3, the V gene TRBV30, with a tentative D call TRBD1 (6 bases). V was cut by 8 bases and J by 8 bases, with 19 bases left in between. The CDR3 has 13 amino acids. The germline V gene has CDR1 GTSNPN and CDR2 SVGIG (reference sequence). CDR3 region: CAQTGTTRDTIYF. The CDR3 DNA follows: TGTGCCCAGACCGGGACAACACGAGACACCATATATTTT.

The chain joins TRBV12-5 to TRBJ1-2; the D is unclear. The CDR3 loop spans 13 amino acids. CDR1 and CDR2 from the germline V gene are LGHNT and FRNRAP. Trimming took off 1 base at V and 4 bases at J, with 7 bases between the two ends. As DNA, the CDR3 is TGTGCTAGTGGTTTGGAAGACATCTATGGCTACACCTTC. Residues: CASGLEDIYGYTF. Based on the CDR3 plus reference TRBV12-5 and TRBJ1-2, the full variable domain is DARVTQTPRHKVTEMGQEVTMRCQPILGHNTVFWYRQTMMQGLELLAYFRNRAPLDDSGMPKDRFSAEMPDATLATLKIQPSEPRDSAVYFCASGLEDIYGYTFGSGTRLTVV.

The CDR3 here is CASSLVSQAQPQHF. The DNA for the CDR3 is TGTGCCAGCAGCTTAGTGAGTCAGGCCCAGCCCCAGCATTTT. The chain couples TRBV7-2 to TRBJ1-5; D uncertain. The CDR3 consists of 14 residues. Germline V gene sequence: CDR1 SGHTA, CDR2 FQGNSA. Trimming removed 1 base at V and 7 bases at J, with 11 bases between.

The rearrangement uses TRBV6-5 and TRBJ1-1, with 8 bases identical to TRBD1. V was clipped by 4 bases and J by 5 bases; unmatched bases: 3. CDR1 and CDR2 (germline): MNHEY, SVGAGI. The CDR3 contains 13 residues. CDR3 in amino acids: CASSSNRGTEAFF. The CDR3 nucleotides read TGTGCCAGCAGTTCGAACAGGGGGACTGAAGCTTTCTTT.

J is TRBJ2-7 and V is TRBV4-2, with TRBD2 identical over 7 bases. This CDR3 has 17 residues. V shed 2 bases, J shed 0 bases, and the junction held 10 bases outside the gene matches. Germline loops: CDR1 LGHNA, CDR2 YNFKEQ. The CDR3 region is CASSQYLSGGGSYEQYF. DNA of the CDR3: TGTGCCAGCAGCCAATACCTTTCTGGCGGGGGCTCCTACGAGCAGTACTTC.

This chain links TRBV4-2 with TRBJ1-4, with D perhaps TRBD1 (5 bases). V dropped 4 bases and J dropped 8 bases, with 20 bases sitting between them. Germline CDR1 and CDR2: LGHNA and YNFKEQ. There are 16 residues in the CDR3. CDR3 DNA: TGTGCCAGCAGCCGGGATTCTAGGGGAAGCAAGGAAAAACTGTTTTTT. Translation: CASSRDSRGSKEKLFF.